This T cell receptor (beta chain) is from a study of blood T cells in healthy people across ages. Primers used in a second PCR of about 6 to 11 cycles were a sample-barcoded 5' primer and a J-beta primer mix. TCRdb reanalysed the 5' RACE reads using MiXCR and keeps one entry per CDR3 protein. Here the sample spans roughly 680,000 distinct CDR3 sequences, roughly 21% being singletons. Donor samples were obtained from healthy Caucasian individuals from Russia, aged about 6 to 95. This clonotype was counted only a few times. This sequence was found in a man in his sixties or seventies in good health. Sequenced: blood.

The CDR3 here is CASSSGTGGGRRITGELFF. DNA of the CDR3: TGCGCCAGCAGCTCCGGGACAGGGGGCGGTCGTAGGATCACCGGGGAGCTGTTTTTT. This chain links TRBV5-1 with TRBJ2-2, with TRBD1 identical over 12 bases. The CDR3 contains 19 residues. V lost 3 bases to trimming and J lost 4 bases; unmatched junction nucleotides: 13. The germline V gene encodes CDR1 SGHRS and CDR2 YFSETQ.